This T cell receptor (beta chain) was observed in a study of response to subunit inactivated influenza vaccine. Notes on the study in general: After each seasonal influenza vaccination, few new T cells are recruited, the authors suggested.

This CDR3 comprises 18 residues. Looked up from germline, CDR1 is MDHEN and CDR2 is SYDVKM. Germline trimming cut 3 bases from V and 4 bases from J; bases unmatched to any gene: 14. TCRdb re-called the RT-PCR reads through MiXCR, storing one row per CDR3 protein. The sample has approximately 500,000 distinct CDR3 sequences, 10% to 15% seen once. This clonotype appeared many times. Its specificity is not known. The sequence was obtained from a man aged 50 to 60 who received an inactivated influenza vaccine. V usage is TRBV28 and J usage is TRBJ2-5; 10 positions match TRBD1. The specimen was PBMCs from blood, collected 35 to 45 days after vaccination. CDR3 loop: CASSFPGTFRQGAETQYF. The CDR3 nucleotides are TGTGCCAGCAGTTTTCCCGGTACTTTCAGACAGGGGGCAGAGACCCAGTACTTC. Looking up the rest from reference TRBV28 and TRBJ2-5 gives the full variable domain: DVKVTQSSRYLVKRTGEKVFLECVQDMDHENMFWYRQDPGLGLRLIYFSYDVKMKEKGDIPEGYSVSREKKERFSLILESASTNQTSMYLCASSFPGTFRQGAETQYFGPGTRLLVL.